This T cell receptor (beta chain) appears in the sequencing data of a study of shared clonotypes between healthy human individuals. Study-wide results and limits: As a rule, naive subsets had a larger estimated richness than memory subsets. Relative to clonotypes present in all four donors, those not shared had lower generation probabilities.

Deep was the level used in running the assay. Every subset's genomic DNA went evenly onto several immunoSEQ plates. Here immunoSEQ multiplex PCR was the method, and the copy in TCRdb shows in-frame clones only, minus some. The sample carries about 2.1 million clones, 85% to 95% recorded once. Terminally differentiated effector memory CD45RA+ cells were excluded from the naive CD8 cells, which were CD45RO-negative and positively selected for CCR7. To note about this clone: Antigen unknown.

Germline V gene lookup returns CDR1 SGHTA and CDR2 FQGTGA. V lost 5 bases and J lost 0, with 17 bases in between. This CDR3 is built from 16 residues. The chain links TRBV7-3 to TRBJ2-7; D tentatively fits TRBD1 or TRBD2 (5 bases each). Sequenced material: naive CD8+ T cells from PBMCs. This TCR came from a young man in good health. Some clones in this sample may be carry-over from other donors' samples. CDR3 in amino acids: CASSPYPWGPSYEQYF. The CDR3 DNA reads TGTGCCAGCAGCCCCTACCCGTGGGGACCCTCCTACGAGCAGTACTTC. Using reference TRBV7-3 and TRBJ2-7 for the parts outside the CDR3, the full variable domain is GAGVSQTPSNKVTEKGKYVELRCDPISGHTALYWYRQSLGQGPEFLIYFQGTGAADDSGLPNDRFFAVRPEGSVSTLKIQRTERGDSAVYLCASSPYPWGPSYEQYFGPGTRLTVT.